The table lists the clone carrying this T cell receptor (beta chain) with many counts. The record originates from a study of neurological immune-mediated disorders. Synthesis of cDNA was performed by 5'RACE using 10-nucleotide random UMIs. A single record per CDR3 protein comes from TCRdb applying MiXCR to the 5' RACE reads. The sample contains 14,000 or so distinct CDR3 sequences, around 14% of which appear only once. CDR3 size: 13 residues. The germline CDR1 and CDR2 sequences are SNHLY and FYNNEI. V was cut by 1 base and J by 2 bases, with 6 bases left in between. The sorted libraries took about a million CD4+ or CD8+ T cells.

The chain recombines TRBV2 with TRBJ2-7; D not certain. The origin of this receptor is a female donor with HTLV-1-associated myelopathy (HAM/TSP). The sample was CD8+ T cells from blood. CDR3 coding DNA: TGTGCCAGCAGTGAAGGACCACCCTACGAGCAGTACTTC. It yields the protein CASSEGPPYEQYF.